The sequence of this T cell receptor (beta chain) was determined in a study of blood T cell repertoires in COVID-19. The germline CDR1 and CDR2 sequences are ENHRY and SYGVKD. This CDR3 comprises 21 residues. V dropped 0 bases and J dropped 1 base, with 24 bases sitting between them. Libraries were prepared by immunoSEQ multiplex PCR; TCRdb keeps only in-frame clonotypes and omits some of them. The data contain about 210,000 clones, 85% to 90% of them singletons. V is TRBV10-3 and J is TRBJ2-2, with D perhaps TRBD1 (6 bases). Sequences were obtained from peripheral blood. The sequence was obtained from a man younger than 35 with active or convalescent COVID-19. The CDR3 loop reads CAISESAGRGGSYRNTGELFF. Here the CDR3 DNA reads TGTGCCATCAGTGAGTCGGCCGGCAGGGGTGGATCCTACCGGAACACCGGGGAGCTGTTTTTT.